Listed here are 7 T cell receptor beta chains from one sample, sequenced in a study of blood T cells in healthy people across ages. Using a J-beta primer mix together with a sample-barcoded 5' primer, a second PCR was run for roughly 6 to 11 cycles. MiXCR, run by TCRdb on the 5' RACE reads, gives a single entry per CDR3 protein. The sample carries about 680,000 distinct CDR3 sequences, 45% to 50% recorded once. The sequenced sample consisted of blood. The receptor source for this set is a woman aged 55-75 years in good health.

This sequence joins TRBV9 and TRBJ1-5, with a weak D call TRBD1 (5 bases). The V gene lost 0 bases and the J gene lost 3 bases, with 10 bases spanning the gap. Germline-derived CDR1 and CDR2 are SGDLS and YYNGEE. This CDR3 has 15 residues. CDR3 sequence (DNA): TGTGCCAGCAGCGTAGGGCAGGGATCCAATCAGCCCCAGCATTTT. This encodes CASSVGQGSNQPQHF.

This clonotype was seen a few times. CDR3: CASSSRQGADTQYF. Written as DNA, the CDR3 is TGTGCCAGCAGCTCGAGACAGGGGGCAGATACGCAGTATTTT. The chain recombines TRBV7-9 with TRBJ2-3, with 9 bases fitting TRBD1. The CDR3 covers 14 residues. V gave up 4 bases and J gave up 4 bases; unmatched junction bases: 3. The germline V gene has CDR1 SEHNR and CDR2 FQNEAQ (reference sequence).

This clonotype was observed at least ten times. The chain recombines TRBV20-1 with TRBJ1-2; D uncertain. CDR3 length: 18 amino acids. Germline CDR1 DFQATT, CDR2 SNEGSKA (reference sequence). With 6 bases removed from V and 2 bases from J, the gap between germline ends came to 28 bases. The CDR3 loop is CSAPKGRLGLVSNYGYTF. The CDR3 bases are TGCAGTGCCCCCAAAGGACGCCTGGGTTTAGTATCCAACTATGGCTACACCTTC.

This clonotype was counted between two and nine times. J is TRBJ2-6 and V is TRBV20-1; D possibly corresponds to TRBD2 (6 bases). Germline V gene lookup returns CDR1 DFQATT and CDR2 SNEGSKA (reference sequence). The CDR3 loop spans 18 amino acids. V lost 0 bases and J lost 4, with 19 bases in between. CDR3 DNA sequence: TGCAGTGCTAGAGATGGGAGGCTGGGTGCATCCGGGGCCAACGTCCTGACTTTC. Its protein is CSARDGRLGASGANVLTF.

The gene calls are TRBV12-3 or TRBV12-4 and TRBJ2-7; D gene unclear. Trimming cost V 5 bases and J 4 bases, with 12 bases left between them. The CDR3 loop spans 13 amino acids. CDR3 residues: CASSEWSEYEQYF. The CDR3 nucleotides read TGTGCCAGCAGTGAGTGGTCCGAATACGAGCAGTACTTC.

V gene TRBV20-1 combines with J gene TRBJ1-2; 8 nucleotides line up with TRBD1. CDR1 and CDR2 (germline): DFQATT, SNEGSKA (reference sequence). This CDR3 is 14 amino acids long. The CDR3 loop reads CSLGETRTGYGYTF. For the CDR3, the DNA is TGCAGCCTGGGTGAGACCAGGACAGGGTATGGCTACACCTTC.

This clonotype was detected only a few times. J is TRBJ2-7 and V is TRBV5-1; the D gene is possibly TRBD1 (6 bases). Trimming pared 2 bases from V and 0 bases from J, leaving 15 bases between. This CDR3 has 16 amino acids. Germline loops: CDR1 SGHRS, CDR2 YFSETQ. The CDR3 DNA reads TGCGCCAGCAGCTTCCGTCCAGGGGATAGCTCCTACGAGCAGTACTTC. It specifies CASSFRPGDSSYEQYF.